This is a list of T cell receptor beta chains from one sample in a study of T cell repertoires in cytomegalovirus infection. TCRdb processed the reads anew with MiXCR; each CDR3 protein has one entry. The table lists roughly 800,000 distinct CDR3 sequences, 25% to 30% of them singletons. The antigens for these receptors are not known. Material: cultured CD8+ T cells from PBMCs, obtained from culture after CMV antigen stimulation. The receptor source for this set is a human donor in good health (CMV status not recorded). Some clones in this sample may be carry-over from other donors' samples. CDR3s include the opening cysteine and the closing phenylalanine or tryptophan. Each record gives: V gene, D gene, J gene, clone size, CDR3 DNA, CDR3 protein. A D gene is named only where the DNA matches it firmly. A row's size may be missing; if present it is once, few, many or a size class.

v_call: TRBV7-8; d_call: TRBD1; j_call: TRBJ2-5; clone_size: many; cdr3_nt: TGTGCCAGCAGCTTAGCGAGGGGGCCTGTAAAGACCCAGTACTTC; cdr3_aa: CASSLARGPVKTQYF
v_call: TRBV7-1; d_call: .; j_call: TRBJ1-1; clone_size: .; cdr3_nt: TGTGCCAGCAGCTCGTCTCGCCTTACGAGTACTGAAGCTTTCTTT; cdr3_aa: CASSSSRLTSTEAFF
v_call: TRBV20-1; d_call: .; j_call: TRBJ1-4; clone_size: few; cdr3_nt: TGCAGTGCTAGAGATCTATCAGGGGCAGCTAATGAAAAACTGTTTTTT; cdr3_aa: CSARDLSGAANEKLFF
v_call: TRBV7-2; d_call: .; j_call: TRBJ2-2; clone_size: .; cdr3_nt: TGTGCCAGCAGCTTAGCGTTGCTCACCGGGGAGCTGTTTTTT; cdr3_aa: CASSLALLTGELFF
v_call: TRBV27; d_call: .; j_call: TRBJ1-2; clone_size: once; cdr3_nt: TGTGCCAGCAGTGCCCGATGGGGTCTAGCATCCGGGCATGGCTACACCTTC; cdr3_aa: CASSARWGLASGHGYTF
v_call: TRBV20-1; d_call: TRBD1; j_call: TRBJ2-5; clone_size: .; cdr3_nt: TGCAGTGCTACGCCCTACAGGGGCATTGGGACCCAGTACTTC; cdr3_aa: CSATPYRGIGTQYF
v_call: TRBV5-4; d_call: .; j_call: TRBJ1-1; clone_size: .; cdr3_nt: TGTGCCAGCACCTCGGGAGACACTGAAGCTTTCTTT; cdr3_aa: CASTSGDTEAFF
v_call: TRBV6-5; d_call: .; j_call: TRBJ2-1; clone_size: .; cdr3_nt: TGTGCCAGCAGTTATTTAGCCTTCAGTCCGGCGGATGAGCAGTTCTTC; cdr3_aa: CASSYLAFSPADEQFF
v_call: TRBV7-6; d_call: TRBD1; j_call: TRBJ2-1; clone_size: once; cdr3_nt: TGTGCCAGCAGCTCCACCGGGACAGGGGGTCCCTACAATGTGCAGTTCTTC; cdr3_aa: CASSSTGTGGPYNVQFF
v_call: TRBV4-1; d_call: .; j_call: TRBJ1-1; clone_size: few; cdr3_nt: TGCGCCAGCAGCCCCTTTCCAGGGATGAACACTGAAGCTTTCTTT; cdr3_aa: CASSPFPGMNTEAFF
v_call: TRBV2; d_call: .; j_call: TRBJ2-3; clone_size: .; cdr3_nt: TGTGCCAGCAGCAGATGGGACTCCCACACAGATACGCAGTATTTT; cdr3_aa: CASSRWDSHTDTQYF
v_call: TRBV5-5; d_call: .; j_call: TRBJ1-1; clone_size: .; cdr3_nt: TGTGCCAGCAGCCCCGATGCGGTTGTGAACACTGAAGCTTTCTTT; cdr3_aa: CASSPDAVVNTEAFF
v_call: TRBV3-1; d_call: .; j_call: TRBJ2-7; clone_size: few; cdr3_nt: TGTGCCAGCAGCCAAGATCGACAGGCATACGAGCAGTACTTC; cdr3_aa: CASSQDRQAYEQYF